These 23 T cell receptor beta chains share one sample of origin, sequenced in a study of beta chain features in type 1 diabetes. What was sequenced were expressed TCRB transcripts, since all of the isolated RNA had been reverse transcribed. Generated by immunoSEQ multiplex PCR, the TCRdb table keeps only in-frame clones and is missing some. The sample carries hundreds of thousands of clones, approximately 13% recorded once. Sequenced material: naive CD4+ T cells from blood. These receptors were collected from a man between 25 and 39 years old in good health.

V is TRBV7-2 and J is TRBJ2-3; perhaps TRBD2 as D (7 bases). With 8 bases removed from V and 2 bases from J, the gap between germline ends came to 11 bases. The germline gives CDR1 SGHTA, CDR2 FQGNSA. The CDR3 totals 13 residues. The CDR3 coding sequence is TGTGCCAGCGCGGGGGCCTACACAGATACGCAGTATTTT. As protein: CASAGAYTDTQYF. The full variable domain, rest sourced from reference TRBV7-2 and TRBJ2-3, is GAGVSQSPSNKVTEKGKDVELRCDPISGHTALYWYRQSLGQGLEFLIYFQGNSAPDKSGLPSDRFSAERTGGSVSTLTIQRTQQEDSAVYLCASAGAYTDTQYFGPGTRLTVL.

This chain uses TRBV6-1 with TRBJ2-5; TRBD2 might be the D (5 bases). V dropped 6 bases and J dropped 2 bases, with 13 bases sitting between them. Germline V gene data show CDR1 as MNHNS and CDR2 as SASEGT. CDR3 length equals 14 residues. The CDR3 DNA reads TGTGCCAGCAGGGCCAGCGGCGGGCAAGAGACCCAGTACTTC. This sequence encodes CASRASGGQETQYF.

The rearrangement uses TRBV2 and TRBJ2-4, with D maybe TRBD1 (5 bases). Trimming pared 2 bases from V and 4 bases from J, leaving 21 bases between. This CDR3 has 18 residues. The germline CDR1 and CDR2 sequences are SNHLY and FYNNEI. The chain's CDR3 is CASSERGRADQRKNIQYF. For the CDR3, the DNA is TGTGCCAGCAGTGAAAGGGGCAGGGCAGATCAAAGAAAAAACATTCAGTACTTC.

There are a few counts of this clone. The genes are TRBV4-1 and TRBJ2-1; 9 bases agree with TRBD2. With 0 bases clipped from V and 3 bases from J, the junction kept 3 bases outside the gene matches. Germline values: CDR1 MGHRA, CDR2 YSYEKL. The CDR3 loop spans 16 amino acids. The CDR3 nucleotides read TGCGCCAGCAGCCAAGATCTAGCGGGGTTCTACAATGAGCAGTTCTTC. It encodes CASSQDLAGFYNEQFF.

The rearrangement links TRBV7-6 to TRBJ2-3; D is unresolved. The CDR3 sequence is 14 residues long. V lost 1 base and J 6 bases, leaving 11 bases between the germline ends. Germline assignment: CDR1 SGHVS and CDR2 FNYEAQ. CDR3 region: CASSLEGRADTQYF. The CDR3 DNA is TGTGCCAGCAGCTTAGAAGGCCGGGCTGATACGCAGTATTTT.

The sample holds a few counts of this clone. The chain is built from TRBV11-3 and TRBJ2-3; D is unresolved. V lost 1 base and J 4 bases, leaving 9 bases between the germline ends. There are 14 residues in the CDR3. Germline V gene lookup returns CDR1 SGHNT and CDR2 YENEEA. CDR3 nucleotides: TGTGCCAGCAGCTTAGGTAGTTTATCAGATACGCAGTATTTT. Encoded protein: CASSLGSLSDTQYF.

This chain joins TRBV6-6 and TRBJ1-1, with D uncertain. Germline V gene lookup returns CDR1 MNHNY and CDR2 SVGAGI (reference sequence). The CDR3 is made up of 15 amino acids. Trimming removed 0 bases from V and 2 bases from J, with 10 bases in between. CDR3 sequence: CASSYSAGINTEAFF. Written as DNA, the CDR3 is TGTGCCAGCAGTTACTCGGCGGGGATAAACACTGAAGCTTTCTTT.

This clone was observed a few times. The CDR3 protein is CASIDGFTDTQYF. The CDR3 DNA reads as TGTGCCAGCATCGACGGATTCACAGATACGCAGTATTTT. The J gene is TRBJ2-3, the V gene TRBV25-1; no reliable D call. Deletions cut 7 bases from V and 2 bases from J, with 10 bases between. This CDR3 spans 13 amino acids. The germline V gene encodes CDR1 MGHDK and CDR2 SYGVNS.

The chain has TRBV11-2 and TRBJ2-3; D may be TRBD2 (6 bases). The V and J ends lost 1 base and 4 bases respectively, with 15 bases between them. The CDR3 loop spans 16 amino acids. Germline CDR1 reads SGHAT; CDR2 reads FQNNGV. This chain's CDR3 is CASSLGHSSVADTQYF. CDR3 nucleotides: TGTGCCAGCAGCTTAGGTCATTCTAGCGTAGCAGATACGCAGTATTTT. The entire variable domain, with the rest obtained from reference TRBV11-2 and TRBJ2-3, is as follows: EAGVAQSPRYKIIEKRQSVAFWCNPISGHATLYWYQQILGQGPKLLIQFQNNGVVDDSQLPKDRFSAERLKGVDSTLKIQPAKLEDSAVYLCASSLGHSSVADTQYFGPGTRLTVL.

This clone was picked up a small number of times. This chain uses TRBV14 with TRBJ1-2; 7 nucleotides line up with TRBD1. Per the germline V gene, CDR1 is SGHDN and CDR2 is FVKESK. The CDR3 is made up of 15 amino acids. After removal of 0 bases from V and 6 bases from J, the junction contained 7 bases not matched to a gene. CDR3 bases: TGTGCCAGCAGCCAAGATCTTGGACAGGCCCATGGCTACACCTTC. This codes for CASSQDLGQAHGYTF.

Notes on this clone: Mismatch with germline at one junction end may stem from a read error. The chain joins TRBV2 to TRBJ2-1; 8 nucleotides line up with TRBD1. The CDR3 extends over 14 amino acids. The germline V gene encodes CDR1 SNHLY and CDR2 FYNNEI. The CDR3 nucleotides read TGTGCCAGCAGCGAAGACAGGGGCTACAATGAGCAGTTCTTC. It codes for CASSEDRGYNEQFF.

In this sample, this clone turned up a few times. This chain uses TRBV14 with TRBJ2-3, with TRBD2 identical over 8 bases. This CDR3 is built from 17 residues. Per the germline V gene, CDR1 is SGHDN and CDR2 is FVKESK. The trim removed 0 bases at V and 2 bases at J, leaving 7 bases unmatched. The CDR3 sequence is CASSQDLTSGYTDTQYF. The CDR3 DNA reads TGTGCCAGCAGCCAAGATTTAACTAGCGGTTACACAGATACGCAGTATTTT.

The chain is built from TRBV7-9 and TRBJ1-2, with 9 nucleotides matching TRBD1. Germline trimming cut 3 bases from V and 9 bases from J; bases unmatched to any gene: 11. The CDR3 is 15 residues long. CDR1 and CDR2 (germline): SEHNR, FQNEAQ (reference sequence). CDR3 nucleotides: TGTGCCAGCAGCTTTCCCTCGGGACAGGGAGGTAGCTACACCTTC. Its translation: CASSFPSGQGGSYTF.

This clone has just a few counts. J is TRBJ2-1 and V is TRBV6-5; a possible D gene is TRBD1 (7 bases). The CDR3 sequence is 13 residues long. Trimming took 10 bases from V and 5 from J, leaving 15 bases between them. Germline V CDR1 and CDR2: MNHEY, SVGAGI. This CDR3 is CATRRGQNNEQFF. The CDR3 nucleotides are TGTGCCACCCGGAGGGGGCAAAACAATGAGCAGTTCTTC.

In this sample, this clone turned up a few times. This chain joins TRBV9 and TRBJ1-2, with no clear D. The CDR3 contains 14 residues. Trimming shortened V by 4 bases and J by 8 bases, and 18 bases separated the two germline ends. Germline V gives CDR1 SGDLS, CDR2 YYNGEE. CDR3: CASSPRLQMGGYTF. The CDR3 DNA sequence: TGTGCCAGCAGCCCCAGGCTGCAAATGGGGGGCTACACCTTC.

Points on this clone: The sample holds other DNA sequences that translate to the same CDR3. V and J are TRBV7-2 and TRBJ2-1; D is unclear. Germline CDR1 reads SGHTA; CDR2 reads FQGNSA. The V end lost 3 bases, the J end lost 6 bases, and 3 bases lay between the germline ends. There are 11 residues in the CDR3. CDR3 in DNA: TGTGCCAGCAGCTTGGCCAATGAGCAGTTCTTC. Translation: CASSLANEQFF.

The rearrangement joins TRBV20-1 to TRBJ2-7; D is undetermined. The V and J ends lost 2 bases and 7 bases respectively, with 9 bases between them. Germline CDR1 and CDR2: DFQATT and SNEGSKA (reference sequence). This CDR3 is 11 amino acids long. In DNA form, the CDR3 reads TGCAGTGCTAGATCGGTTTTAGAGCAGTACTTC. Amino acids: CSARSVLEQYF.

The rearrangement uses TRBV5-4 and TRBJ2-5, with 9 bases aligning to TRBD2. J was trimmed by 4 bases and V by 0 bases; bases with no gene match: 1. Per germline, CDR1 SGHNT and CDR2 YYREEE (reference sequence). CDR3 length: 14 amino acids. Here the CDR3 reads CASSLVRGGETQYF. For the CDR3, the DNA is TGTGCCAGCAGCTTGGTGCGGGGGGGAGAGACCCAGTACTTC.

This clone was seen more than once but under ten times. The gene calls are TRBV7-3 and TRBJ2-5; D is unclear. Looked up from germline, CDR1 is SGHTA and CDR2 is FQGTGA. The CDR3 is 13 residues long. Trimming took off 1 base at V and 3 bases at J, with 6 bases between the two ends. The CDR3 DNA sequence: TGTGCCAGCAGCTTAATCCGTGAAGAGACCCAGTACTTC. Translated, it gives CASSLIREETQYF.

Concerning this clone itself: One junction end disagrees with the germline gene, perhaps due to a read error. This rearrangement joins TRBV2 to TRBJ2-1; D remains unclear. The CDR3 is made up of 13 amino acids. Germline V gene data show CDR1 as SNHLY and CDR2 as FYNNEI. The CDR3 reads CASSEDWNNEQFF. For the CDR3, the DNA is TGTGCCAGCAGCGAAGACTGGAACAATGAGCAGTTCTTC.

The J gene is TRBJ1-2, the V gene TRBV7-9, with D maybe TRBD1 (5 bases). This CDR3 spans 13 amino acids. Germline V gene sequence: CDR1 SEHNR, CDR2 FQNEAQ (reference sequence). With 7 bases removed from V and 7 bases from J, the gap between germline ends came to 16 bases. The CDR3 nucleotides read TGTGCCAGCACCCAAACTGTCGGGGGTGGCTACACCTTC. This sequence encodes CASTQTVGGGYTF.

The table lists this clone with a few counts. The rearrangement joins TRBV6-5 to TRBJ2-3; D might be TRBD2 (6 bases). CDR1 and CDR2 (germline): MNHEY, SVGAGI. CDR3 length: 13 residues. The germline V and J ends were trimmed by 9 bases and 4 bases, with 14 bases remaining between them. The CDR3: CASWRGLADTQYF. The CDR3 DNA sequence: TGTGCCAGTTGGCGGGGCCTGGCAGATACGCAGTATTTT.

The gene calls are TRBV7-2 and TRBJ2-2, with TRBD1 identical over 7 bases. Germline V gives CDR1 SGHTA, CDR2 FQGNSA. This CDR3 spans 14 amino acids. V lost 8 bases to trimming and J lost 4 bases; unmatched junction nucleotides: 7. The CDR3 is CASASTGRTGELFF. For the CDR3, the DNA is TGTGCCAGCGCCTCGACAGGGCGCACCGGGGAGCTGTTTTTT.